The entry below describes one T cell receptor beta chain. TCRdb keeps only in-frame clones here, not all; method: immunoSEQ multiplex PCR. Of roughly 250,000 clones listed, about 86% were seen once; the top ten hold 8.6%. The data belong to a study of blood T cell repertoires in COVID-19. Background on the study: COVID-19 samples, acute and convalescent, were from the United States, Italy and Spain.

Between the trimmed V and J ends, which lost 1 base and 5 bases, there was a span of 12 bases. The CDR3 covers 15 residues. Per germline, CDR1 SGHRS and CDR2 YFSETQ. Sequenced sample: peripheral blood. The sequence came from a man in his forties or fifties with active or convalescent COVID-19. The chain recombines TRBV5-1 with TRBJ2-2; D is unresolved. This CDR3 is CASSLLGESTGELFF. Written as DNA, the CDR3 is TGCGCCAGCAGCTTGTTGGGCGAATCGACCGGGGAGCTGTTTTTT.